This passage covers 23 T cell receptor beta chains from one sample sequenced in a study of OX40 agonist ivuxolimab in advanced cancers. TCRdb's table, derived via immunoSEQ multiplex PCR, lists solely in-frame clones and lacks some. The sample has about 91,000 clones, around 90% seen once. The source material was CD4+ or CD8+ T cells sorted from blood, sampled in a trial of the OX40 agonist ivuxolimab. Source of these receptors: an adult with an advanced solid tumor such as melanoma, head and neck, liver or kidney cancer.

V usage is TRBV5-1 and J usage is TRBJ2-5; 8 nucleotides align to TRBD1. V was pared by 5 bases and J by 5 bases, with 8 bases of the junction left unmatched. Germline V gene data show CDR1 as SGHRS and CDR2 as YFSETQ. The CDR3 runs 14 residues. In DNA, the CDR3 is TGCGCCAGCAGAATCCAGGGGGCCGGGGAGACCCAGTACTTC. Translation: CASRIQGAGETQYF.

This sequence joins TRBV11-1 and TRBJ2-7; 9 bases map to TRBD1. CDR3 length: 15 residues. J gave up 7 bases and V 1 base, and 8 bases lay outside the gene matches. Germline assignment: CDR1 SGHAT and CDR2 FQDESV (reference sequence). Written as DNA, the CDR3 is TGTGCCAGCAGCTTAGGCCGACAGGGGGGCGGTGAGCAGTACTTC. This codes for CASSLGRQGGGEQYF.

The V and J genes are TRBV7-3 and TRBJ1-6; D might be TRBD1 (5 bases). The CDR3 totals 14 residues. Germline CDR1 reads SGHTA; CDR2 reads FQGTGA. Deletions cut 2 bases from V and 7 bases from J, with 9 bases between. DNA for the CDR3: TGTGCCAGCAGCTTAGGACAAGAAAATTCACCCCTCCACTTT. Amino acids: CASSLGQENSPLHF.

The chain has TRBV7-9 and TRBJ2-3, with a possible D match to TRBD2 (6 bases). CDR1 is SEHNR and CDR2 is FQNEAQ in the germline V gene (reference sequence). V lost 5 bases, J lost 3 bases, and 21 bases lay in between. This CDR3 region has 17 residues. Here the CDR3 DNA reads TGTGCCAGCAGCCCAAGCCTGCGGGGTTTGGAAACAGATACGCAGTATTTT. Its translation is CASSPSLRGLETDTQYF.

This chain joins TRBV5-1 and TRBJ1-4, with TRBD1 matching over 7 bases. V dropped 4 bases and J dropped 6; count of bases not matched to a gene: 6. Per the germline V gene, CDR1 is SGHRS and CDR2 is YFSETQ. CDR3 length: 14 amino acids. This CDR3 is CASSGQGTDEKLFF. In nucleotides, the CDR3 is TGCGCCAGCAGCGGCCAGGGGACAGATGAAAAACTGTTTTTT.

As for this clone: One end of the junction varies from germline; a read error may be responsible. The same CDR3 is also encoded by other DNA sequences in this sample. The rearrangement links TRBV4-1 to TRBJ2-3; the D call may be TRBD1 or TRBD2 (6 bases each). The CDR3 has 17 amino acids. CDR1 is MGHRA and CDR2 is YSYEKL in the germline V gene. CDR3 amino acids: CASSQDFLGGSTDTQYF. Here the CDR3 DNA reads TGCGCCAGCAGTCAAGATTTCTTGGGGGGCAGCACAGATACGCAGTATTTT.

The chain recombines TRBV27 with TRBJ2-7; 10 bases are shared with TRBD1. The germline CDR1 and CDR2 sequences are MNHEY and SMNVEV (reference sequence). V trimming: 3 bases; J trimming: 2 bases; junction bases outside the gene matches: 10. The CDR3 spans 17 residues. The CDR3 spells CASSFPTGTGETYEQYF. Here the CDR3 DNA reads TGTGCCAGCAGTTTCCCAACGGGGACAGGGGAGACCTACGAGCAGTACTTC.

The V and J genes are TRBV28 and TRBJ2-7; D unresolved. CDR3 size: 12 residues. Germline V gene sequence: CDR1 MDHEN, CDR2 SYDVKM. The germline V and J ends were trimmed by 2 bases and 7 bases, with 9 bases remaining between them. The CDR3 nucleotides are TGTGCCAGCAGTTTAGGAGCAGGTGAGCAGTACTTC. Translating it yields CASSLGAGEQYF.

The chain combines TRBV5-6 with TRBJ2-7, with 9 bases aligning to TRBD1. The germline CDR1 and CDR2 sequences are SGHDT and YYEEEE. CDR3 size: 15 residues. Unmatched junction bases numbered 1, after V lost 0 bases and J lost 0 bases. DNA for the CDR3: TGTGCCAGCAGCTTGGTGGGACAGGGCTCCTACGAGCAGTACTTC. Its translation: CASSLVGQGSYEQYF.

V and J are TRBV5-1 and TRBJ1-2; D is ambiguous. The V gene lost 5 bases and the J gene lost 8 bases, with 16 bases spanning the gap. Germline CDR1 reads SGHRS; CDR2 reads YFSETQ. The CDR3 is 13 residues long. In nucleotides, the CDR3 is TGCGCCAGCAGGACCGGAGGGCTTAGGGGCTACACCTTC. It codes for CASRTGGLRGYTF.

Note on this clone: The conserved closing phenylalanine or tryptophan is absent in this CDR3, likely reflecting a read error. It is unclear where the CDR3 begins or ends on the DNA, so no DNA is shown, and the CDR3 is as TCRdb lists it. CDR3: CASSTPVGTTWL. This rearrangement joins TRBV19 to TRBJ1-1; the listed D gene, TRBD1, was not tested against the DNA. The CDR3 contains 12 residues when both ends are counted. Germline loops: CDR1 LNHDA, CDR2 SQIVND (reference sequence).

A remark on this clone: At the DNA level, this CDR3 is encoded by other sequences in the same sample as well. The CDR3: CASSFFAGGQAETQYF. In DNA, the CDR3 is TGCGCCAGCAGCTTTTTCGCGGGGGGGCAGGCAGAGACCCAGTACTTC. The V gene is TRBV5-1, the J gene TRBJ2-5, with 9 bases that match TRBD2. The CDR3 sequence is 16 residues long. Germline trimming cut 2 bases from V and 4 bases from J; bases unmatched to any gene: 9. The germline gives CDR1 SGHRS, CDR2 YFSETQ.

The chain combines TRBV5-1 with TRBJ2-1; D call uncertain. CDR1 SGHRS and CDR2 YFSETQ come from the germline V gene. The CDR3 is 15 residues long. The germline V and J ends were trimmed by 4 bases and 7 bases, with 18 bases remaining between them. The CDR3 nucleotides are TGCGCCAGCAGCGCTGATCATGCTAGTGGGAATGAGCAGTTCTTC. It specifies CASSADHASGNEQFF.

The J gene is TRBJ1-4, the V gene TRBV4-3; no firm D call. The V and J ends lost 0 bases and 5 bases respectively, with 13 bases between them. This CDR3 is built from 16 residues. Germline V gene sequence: CDR1 LGHNA, CDR2 YSLEER. For the CDR3, the DNA is TGCGCCAGCAGCCAAGACCCTATGGGTGGGAATGAAAAACTGTTTTTT. Protein: CASSQDPMGGNEKLFF.

The chain links TRBV7-9 to TRBJ1-2; the match to TRBD1 covers 7 bases. CDR1 is SEHNR and CDR2 is FQNEAQ in the germline V gene (reference sequence). The CDR3 is 12 residues long. V shed 5 bases and J 7 bases; nucleotides not matched to a gene: 4. The chain's CDR3 is CASSPGTVGYTF. The CDR3 DNA sequence: TGTGCCAGCAGCCCCGGGACAGTTGGCTACACCTTC.

V gene TRBV7-2 combines with J gene TRBJ2-2; TRBD1 aligns across 8 bases. The CDR3 has 17 amino acids. Losses at the gene ends were 0 bases for V and 4 bases for J; bases not matched to a gene: 7. Germline V gene sequence: CDR1 SGHTA, CDR2 FQGNSA. The CDR3 sequence: CASSLAVTGGTTGELFF. In nucleotides, the CDR3 is TGTGCCAGCAGCTTAGCGGTTACAGGGGGAACCACCGGGGAGCTGTTTTTT.

V is TRBV7-9 and J is TRBJ1-2; D perhaps matches TRBD1 (6 bases). This CDR3 is built from 16 residues. V shed 7 bases and J shed 0 bases, with 18 bases lying between them. Germline V gene lookup returns CDR1 SEHNR and CDR2 FQNEAQ (reference sequence). The CDR3: CASTLLQGGANYGYTF. The CDR3, as DNA: TGTGCCAGCACCCTGTTACAGGGAGGCGCTAACTATGGCTACACCTTC.

This clone was counted once. The rearrangement links TRBV19 to TRBJ1-2; D might be TRBD1 (5 bases). Germline lookup yields CDR1 LNHDA and CDR2 SQIVND (reference sequence). Trimming shortened V by 5 bases and J by 4 bases, and 11 bases separated the two germline ends. CDR3 length equals 13 residues. The CDR3 reads CASSEGPFYGYTF. The CDR3 DNA follows: TGTGCCAGTAGTGAGGGACCCTTCTATGGCTACACCTTC. Full variable domain (missing parts from reference TRBV19 and TRBJ1-2): DGGITQSPKYLFRKEGQNVTLSCEQNLNHDAMYWYRQDPGQGLRLIYYSQIVNDFQKGDIAEGYSVSREKKESFPLTVTSAQKNPTAFYLCASSEGPFYGYTFGSGTRLTVV.

This clone was counted once. This rearrangement joins TRBV19 to TRBJ1-4, with a tentative D call TRBD1 (5 bases). The germline CDR1 and CDR2 sequences are LNHDA and SQIVND (reference sequence). The V and J ends lost 7 bases and 7 bases respectively, with 13 bases between them. This CDR3 has 13 residues. For the CDR3, the DNA is TGTGCCAGTAATTCAGGGTGGGGTGAAAAACTGTTTTTT. Its translation: CASNSGWGEKLFF.

Only a few counts were recorded for this clone. The chain has TRBV19 and TRBJ1-1; TRBD1 matches at 7 bases. The germline gives CDR1 LNHDA, CDR2 SQIVND (reference sequence). V gave up 9 bases and J gave up 1 base; unmatched junction bases: 11. The CDR3 sequence is 15 residues long. CDR3 amino acids: CASIRTGAENTEAFF. The CDR3 DNA reads as TGTGCCAGCATCAGAACAGGGGCTGAGAACACTGAAGCTTTCTTT. The full variable domain, in which reference TRBV19 and TRBJ1-1 provide the parts outside the CDR3, is DGGITQSPKYLFRKEGQNVTLSCEQNLNHDAMYWYRQDPGQGLRLIYYSQIVNDFQKGDIAEGYSVSREKKESFPLTVTSAQKNPTAFYLCASIRTGAENTEAFFGQGTRLTVV.

This rearrangement joins TRBV11-2 to TRBJ2-1; 10 positions match TRBD2. V dropped 1 base and J dropped 5; count of bases not matched to a gene: 2. This CDR3 comprises 15 residues. The germline V gene has CDR1 SGHAT and CDR2 FQNNGV. CDR3 nucleotide sequence: TGTGCCAGCAGCTTAGCGGGGACTAGCGACAATGAGCAGTTCTTC. It translates to CASSLAGTSDNEQFF. Looking up the rest from reference TRBV11-2 and TRBJ2-1 gives the full variable domain: EAGVAQSPRYKIIEKRQSVAFWCNPISGHATLYWYQQILGQGPKLLIQFQNNGVVDDSQLPKDRFSAERLKGVDSTLKIQPAKLEDSAVYLCASSLAGTSDNEQFFGPGTRLTVL.

V gene TRBV11-2 combines with J gene TRBJ1-4; unclear D gene. The CDR3 covers 15 residues. Trimming took 3 bases from V and 0 from J, leaving 8 bases between them. Per the germline V gene, CDR1 is SGHAT and CDR2 is FQNNGV. For the CDR3, the DNA is TGTGCCAGCAGCTTTGGTGACGCAACTAATGAAAAACTGTTTTTT. Its translation is CASSFGDATNEKLFF.

The chain links TRBV7-9 to TRBJ1-1; tentatively, D is TRBD1 (5 bases). V lost 4 bases to trimming and J lost 2 bases, with 14 bases between them. Germline loops: CDR1 SEHNR, CDR2 FQNEAQ (reference sequence). The length of the CDR3 is 15 residues. The CDR3 is CASSSGRGGNTEAFF. The CDR3 DNA sequence: TGTGCCAGCAGCTCTGGACGGGGGGGTAACACTGAAGCTTTCTTT.